This T cell receptor (beta chain) was profiled in a study of T cell repertoires in cytomegalovirus infection. This clonotype has at least ten counts. Its cognate antigen is unknown. Findings of the study overall: There were HLA-C-restricted CMV-specific TCR beta clonotypes dominating the ex vivo response.

The CDR3 is 14 residues long. Trimming took 5 bases from V and 2 from J, leaving 10 bases between them. Germline assignment: CDR1 SGHTA and CDR2 FQGNSA. TCRdb analysed the reads with MiXCR anew, one entry per CDR3 protein. The table has roughly 280,000 distinct CDR3 sequences, roughly 9.1% seen once. The sequence derives from a human donor in good health (CMV status not recorded). Some clones in this sample may be carry-over from other donors' samples. Sequencing input: PBMCs. This chain uses TRBV7-2 with TRBJ1-5; D is ambiguous. Written as DNA, the CDR3 is TGTGCCAGCAGCCCTTCCGTGGGCAATCAGCCCCAGCATTTT. This sequence encodes CASSPSVGNQPQHF.